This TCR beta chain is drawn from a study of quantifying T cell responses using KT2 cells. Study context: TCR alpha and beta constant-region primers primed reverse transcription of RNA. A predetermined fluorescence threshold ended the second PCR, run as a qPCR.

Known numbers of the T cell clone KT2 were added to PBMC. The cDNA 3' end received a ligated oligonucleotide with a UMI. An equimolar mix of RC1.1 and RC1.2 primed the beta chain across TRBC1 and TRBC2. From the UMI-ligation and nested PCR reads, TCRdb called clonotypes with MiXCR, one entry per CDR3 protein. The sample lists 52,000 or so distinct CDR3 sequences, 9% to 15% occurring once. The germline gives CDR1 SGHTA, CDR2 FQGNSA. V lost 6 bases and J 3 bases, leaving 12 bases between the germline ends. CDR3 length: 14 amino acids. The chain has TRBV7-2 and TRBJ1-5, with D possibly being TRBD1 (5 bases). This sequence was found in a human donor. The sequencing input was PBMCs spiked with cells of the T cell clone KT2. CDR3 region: CASSRGSTNQPQHF. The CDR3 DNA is TGTGCCAGCAGTCGGGGCAGCACCAATCAGCCCCAGCATTTT.